The 27 T cell receptor beta chains in this list originate from one sample, sequenced in a study of T-cell memory formation after mild COVID-19. In TCRdb, the 5' RACE reads were re-called with MiXCR into one record per CDR3 protein. The sample includes hundreds of thousands of distinct CDR3 sequences, 16% of them seen just once. Sequences were obtained from PBMCs or a T cell subset sorted from them (not recorded which). These receptors were taken from a man aged 18-30 years who had mild COVID-19 (a few samples of this study predate the infection). Cell type and time point are not known.

In its sample, this clonotype was seen a few times. V usage is TRBV29-1 and J usage is TRBJ2-3; the D is unclear. The V gene lost 8 bases and the J gene lost 2 bases, with 11 bases spanning the gap. CDR3 length: 12 amino acids. Looked up from germline, CDR1 is SQVTM and CDR2 is ANQGSEA. DNA of the CDR3: TGCAGCCCCACCTTCTACACAGATACGCAGTATTTT. Translating it yields CSPTFYTDTQYF.

This clonotype was seen ten or more times. The J gene is TRBJ2-3, the V gene TRBV4-2; 8 bases match TRBD2. Germline-derived CDR1 and CDR2 are LGHNA and YNFKEQ. The CDR3 loop spans 16 amino acids. The ends lost 0 bases at V and 4 bases at J; junction bases unmatched: 6. The CDR3, as DNA: TGTGCCAGCAGCCAAGATATGAGCGGGGGAGCAGATACGCAGTATTTT. Translating it yields CASSQDMSGGADTQYF.

This clonotype has at least ten counts. The genes are TRBV6-2 or TRBV6-3 and TRBJ2-2, with D unclear. This CDR3 is built from 12 residues. Trimming stripped 0 bases from V and 5 bases from J, with 1 base between. Germline assignment: CDR1 MNHEY and CDR2 SVGEGT. CDR3 region: CASSYSTGELFF. The DNA for the CDR3 is TGTGCCAGCAGTTACTCGACCGGGGAGCTGTTTTTT.

The chain uses TRBV19 and TRBJ2-2; 10 nucleotides line up with TRBD1. The CDR3 is 15 residues long. Germline V gene lookup returns CDR1 LNHDA and CDR2 SQIVND (reference sequence). The ends lost 4 bases at V and 7 bases at J; junction bases unmatched: 6. The CDR3 protein is CASSTRDRGNGELFF. Here the CDR3 DNA reads TGTGCCAGTAGTACCCGGGACAGGGGTAACGGGGAGCTGTTTTTT.

This clonotype turned up a few times. In DNA form, the CDR3 reads TGTGCCAGCAGTTACTCTTCCGCCGTCTATGGCTACACCTTC. Residues: CASSYSSAVYGYTF. The rearrangement joins TRBV6-5 to TRBJ1-2; D is ambiguous. Germline values: CDR1 MNHEY, CDR2 SVGAGI. The CDR3 length is 14 residues. Trimming took 0 bases from V and 4 from J, leaving 9 bases between them.

The V and J genes are TRBV6-2 or TRBV6-3 and TRBJ2-1; 8 bases map to TRBD2. The V segment lost 0 bases and the J segment 2 bases; nucleotides outside the gene matches: 3. The CDR3 extends over 16 amino acids. Germline V gene sequence: CDR1 MNHEY, CDR2 SVGEGT. CDR3 region: CASSYSTGLAYNEQFF. Written as DNA, the CDR3 is TGTGCCAGCAGTTACTCGACGGGACTAGCCTACAATGAGCAGTTCTTC.

This clonotype was counted a few times. The rearrangement links TRBV20-1 to TRBJ2-2; no clear D. CDR3 length: 12 residues. Germline V gives CDR1 DFQATT, CDR2 SNEGSKA (reference sequence). V shed 7 bases and J shed 2 bases, with 8 bases lying between them. The CDR3 loop is CSVYRNTGELFF. The CDR3 DNA reads TGCAGTGTCTACAGAAACACCGGGGAGCTGTTTTTT.

This clonotype came up a few times. The chain employs TRBV6-5 and TRBJ1-2; D is possibly TRBD1 (5 bases). V dropped 5 bases and J dropped 4 bases, with 14 bases sitting between them. This CDR3 comprises 14 residues. Per the germline V gene, CDR1 is MNHEY and CDR2 is SVGAGI. The CDR3 DNA is TGTGCCAGCAGTCCCGGGACCTTTGGCTATGGCTACACCTTC. Its protein is CASSPGTFGYGYTF.

V gene TRBV7-6 combines with J gene TRBJ1-1; the D is unclear. Trimming stripped 2 bases from V and 2 bases from J, with 6 bases between. The CDR3 sequence is 13 residues long. The germline V gene has CDR1 SGHVS and CDR2 FNYEAQ. CDR3 protein: CASSLSSNTEAFF. CDR3 bases: TGTGCCAGCAGCTTATCCAGCAACACTGAAGCTTTCTTT.

The chain is built from TRBV5-1 and TRBJ2-3; no firm D call. The CDR3 sequence is 12 residues long. The V end lost 0 bases, the J end lost 6 bases, and 5 bases lay between the germline ends. From germline, CDR1 is SGHRS and CDR2 YFSETQ. This CDR3 is CASSLEDDTQYF. The DNA of the CDR3 is TGCGCCAGCAGCTTGGAAGACGATACGCAGTATTTT.

V and J are TRBV3-1 and TRBJ1-4, with D perhaps matching TRBD1 (6 bases). The V end was cut by 3 bases, the J end by 7 bases, with 9 bases between. Germline-derived CDR1 and CDR2 are LGHDT and YNNKEL (reference sequence). The CDR3 extends over 13 amino acids. In DNA, the CDR3 is TGTGCCAGCAGCCATAAGGGGGTTGAAAAACTGTTTTTT. Residues: CASSHKGVEKLFF.

This clonotype was counted only a few times. The rearrangement uses TRBV11-2 and TRBJ2-3, with D tentatively TRBD2 (6 bases). This CDR3 is built from 21 residues. V shed 4 bases and J shed 1 base, with 30 bases lying between them. Germline values: CDR1 SGHAT, CDR2 FQNNGV. CDR3 nucleotides: TGTGCCAGCAGCTCTACCCCCGGGGACTTTGGGTACGAGCGGGGCACAGATACGCAGTATTTT. Protein sequence: CASSSTPGDFGYERGTDTQYF.

This chain connects TRBV9 to TRBJ2-3, with D possibly being TRBD2 (5 bases). The CDR3 sequence is 14 residues long. Germline V gene sequence: CDR1 SGDLS, CDR2 YYNGEE. V was shortened by 2 bases and J by 2 bases, with 9 bases between the two germline ends. The CDR3 reads CASSVGENTDTQYF. The CDR3 nucleotides read TGTGCCAGCAGCGTCGGGGAAAACACAGATACGCAGTATTTT.

There are a few counts of this clonotype. The V and J genes are TRBV7-8 and TRBJ2-1; no clear D gene. V shed 1 base and J shed 0 bases, with 7 bases lying between them. The CDR3 covers 15 residues. CDR1 and CDR2 from the germline V gene are SGHVS and FQNEAQ. The CDR3 loop reads CASSLGVNSYNEQFF. CDR3 nucleotide sequence: TGTGCCAGCAGCTTAGGCGTAAACTCCTACAATGAGCAGTTCTTC.

The J gene is TRBJ1-1, the V gene TRBV20-1, with TRBD1 matching over 9 bases. V dropped 2 bases and J dropped 11; count of bases not matched to a gene: 6. This CDR3 comprises 12 residues. Germline CDR1 reads DFQATT; CDR2 reads SNEGSKA (reference sequence). CDR3 residues: CSARPDRGGAFF. The CDR3 region has the DNA TGCAGTGCTAGACCGGACAGGGGCGGCGCTTTCTTT.

The chain has TRBV9 and TRBJ1-2; D is undetermined. Germline V gene data show CDR1 as SGDLS and CDR2 as YYNGEE. CDR3 length: 13 amino acids. Trimming stripped 5 bases from V and 3 bases from J, with 11 bases between. CDR3 DNA sequence: TGTGCCAGCAGTGCAGGATTGGACTATGGCTACACCTTC. This codes for CASSAGLDYGYTF. Based on the CDR3 plus reference TRBV9 and TRBJ1-2, the full variable domain is DSGVTQTPKHLITATGQRVTLRCSPRSGDLSVYWYQQSLDQGLQFLIQYYNGEERAKGNILERFSAQQFPDLHSELNLSSLELGDSALYFCASSAGLDYGYTFGSGTRLTVV.

This clonotype was counted ten times or more. The chain couples TRBV12-3 or TRBV12-4 to TRBJ1-6, with D possibly TRBD1 on 5 matching bases. This CDR3 region has 19 residues. The germline V and J ends were trimmed by 3 bases and 0 bases, with 18 bases remaining between them. The CDR3 DNA sequence: TGTGCCAGCAGTTTTTCCAGGGTCAACCAAGACTCCTATAATTCACCCCTCCACTTT. Amino acid sequence: CASSFSRVNQDSYNSPLHF.

This clonotype showed up just a few times. V is TRBV7-3 and J is TRBJ1-1; perhaps TRBD1 as D (6 bases). The CDR3 length is 15 residues. CDR1 is SGHTA and CDR2 is FQGTGA in the germline V gene. V lost 0 bases to trimming and J lost 2 bases, with 10 bases between them. CDR3 nucleotides: TGTGCCAGCAGCTTAACGGAGGGGGGCAACACTGAAGCTTTCTTT. Translating gives CASSLTEGGNTEAFF.

This clonotype occurred many times. The gene calls are TRBV7-3 and TRBJ2-2, with D unclear. Trimming removed 1 base at V and 0 bases at J, with 6 bases between. The length of the CDR3 is 15 residues. CDR1 and CDR2 (germline): SGHTA, FQGTGA. The CDR3 sequence: CASSLSPANTGELFF. CDR3 DNA: TGTGCCAGCAGCTTAAGCCCAGCGAACACCGGGGAGCTGTTTTTT.

This clonotype was counted a few times. This chain uses TRBV3-1 with TRBJ1-5; D is possibly TRBD1 (5 bases). CDR3 size: 15 residues. Trimming stripped 4 bases from V and 7 bases from J, with 17 bases between. Germline CDR1 reads LGHDT; CDR2 reads YNNKEL (reference sequence). This CDR3 is CASSPNLLTGQPQHF. The DNA of the CDR3 is TGTGCCAGCAGCCCGAACTTATTAACAGGACAGCCCCAGCATTTT. Drawing the rest from reference TRBV3-1 and TRBJ1-5, the complete variable domain is DTAVSQTPKYLVTQMGNDKSIKCEQNLGHDTMYWYKQDSKKFLKIMFSYNNKELIINETVPNRFSPKSPDKAHLNLHINSLELGDSAVYFCASSPNLLTGQPQHFGDGTRLSIL.

The chain has TRBV12-3 or TRBV12-4 and TRBJ2-4; 8 bases match TRBD2. This CDR3 spans 15 amino acids. V lost 3 bases, J lost 7 bases, and 8 bases stayed unmatched. The CDR3 DNA reads TGTGCCAGCAGTTTCGTTAGCGGGGTGAGGAACATTCAGTACTTC. This gives the protein CASSFVSGVRNIQYF.

The chain links TRBV9 to TRBJ2-1; weak D call: TRBD2 (5 bases). The V end lost 0 bases, the J end lost 3 bases, and 10 bases lay between the germline ends. Germline V gene data show CDR1 as SGDLS and CDR2 as YYNGEE. The CDR3 spans 15 residues. Here the CDR3 DNA reads TGTGCCAGCAGCGTAGCTGCGGGCCTCTACAATGAGCAGTTCTTC. Translating it yields CASSVAAGLYNEQFF.

The chain recombines TRBV9 with TRBJ2-3; D assignment may be TRBD1 or TRBD2 (7 bases each). The length of the CDR3 is 14 residues. The V and J ends lost 4 bases and 6 bases respectively, with 15 bases between them. CDR1 SGDLS and CDR2 YYNGEE come from the germline V gene. The CDR3 DNA reads TGTGCCAGCAGCACCCTGCAGGGGGGGGATACGCAGTATTTT. Translating gives CASSTLQGGDTQYF.

This clonotype was recorded a few times. The chain recombines TRBV7-9 with TRBJ2-1, with D perhaps being TRBD1 or TRBD2 (5 bases each). Trimming cost V 5 bases and J 9 bases, with 8 bases left between them. In germline, CDR1 is SEHNR, CDR2 FQNEAQ (reference sequence). The CDR3 totals 11 residues. As DNA, the CDR3 is TGTGCCAGCAGCCCGAGGGGTGAGCAGTTCTTC. Its translation is CASSPRGEQFF.

The chain combines TRBV5-1 with TRBJ1-1; D not certain. The CDR3 contains 15 residues. Germline V CDR1 and CDR2: SGHRS, YFSETQ. Between the trimmed V and J ends, which lost 1 base and 1 base, there was a span of 11 bases. CDR3 amino acids: CASSLTTASNTEAFF. CDR3 nucleotides: TGCGCCAGCAGCTTGACTACAGCCTCGAACACTGAAGCTTTCTTT. The complete variable domain, with remaining parts taken from reference TRBV5-1 and TRBJ1-1, reads KAGVTQTPRYLIKTRGQQVTLSCSPISGHRSVSWYQQTPGQGLQFLFEYFSETQRNKGNFPGRFSGRQFSNSRSEMNVSTLELGDSALYLCASSLTTASNTEAFFGQGTRLTVV.

This clonotype was picked up a small number of times. This rearrangement joins TRBV10-3 to TRBJ2-6; D is unclear. The CDR3 spans 16 residues. V was pared by 3 bases and J by 1 base, with 10 bases between. Germline lookup yields CDR1 ENHRY and CDR2 SYGVKD. The DNA of the CDR3 is TGTGCCATCAGTGATTCTTCCGTTTCTGGGGCCAACGTCCTGACTTTC. Protein sequence: CAISDSSVSGANVLTF.

The chain employs TRBV7-2 and TRBJ2-5; D is uncertain. Germline CDR1 and CDR2: SGHTA and FQGNSA. This CDR3 has 13 residues. Trimming removed 7 bases at V and 2 bases at J, with 11 bases between. CDR3 sequence (DNA): TGTGCCAGCATAGGCCAGGTTCAAGAGACCCAGTACTTC. Amino acids: CASIGQVQETQYF. Full variable domain (missing parts from reference TRBV7-2 and TRBJ2-5): GAGVSQSPSNKVTEKGKDVELRCDPISGHTALYWYRQSLGQGLEFLIYFQGNSAPDKSGLPSDRFSAERTGGSVSTLTIQRTQQEDSAVYLCASIGQVQETQYFGPGTRLLVL.